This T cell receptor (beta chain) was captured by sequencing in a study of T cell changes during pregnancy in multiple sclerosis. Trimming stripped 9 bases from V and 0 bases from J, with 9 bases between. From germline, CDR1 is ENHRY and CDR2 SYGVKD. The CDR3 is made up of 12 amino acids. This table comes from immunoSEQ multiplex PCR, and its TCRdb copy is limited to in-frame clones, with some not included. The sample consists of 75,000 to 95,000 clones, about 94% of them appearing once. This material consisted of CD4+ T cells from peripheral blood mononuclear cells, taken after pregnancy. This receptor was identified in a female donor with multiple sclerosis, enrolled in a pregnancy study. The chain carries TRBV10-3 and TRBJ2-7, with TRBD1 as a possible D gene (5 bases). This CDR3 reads CAISGISYEQYF. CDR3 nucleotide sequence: TGTGCCATTTCAGGGATCTCCTACGAGCAGTACTTC.